The 2 T cell receptor beta chains presented below share a single source sample, sequenced in a study of CD8 T cells in ankylosing spondylitis. TCRdb used MiXCR to reprocess the 5' RACE reads, holding one entry per CDR3 protein. The table has 180,000 or so distinct CDR3 sequences, 11% seen once. The sequenced material came from blood, either unsorted or a sorted T cell fraction (not recorded which). The receptors were gathered from a male donor with ankylosing spondylitis or in good health (not recorded which).

This clonotype was found a few times. This chain uses TRBV14 with TRBJ2-6; D gene uncertain. Germline lookup yields CDR1 SGHDN and CDR2 FVKESK. The ends were cut back, 3 bases at V and 1 base at J, with 13 bases in the middle. The CDR3 covers 17 residues. The CDR3 region has the DNA TGTGCCAGCAGCCACCGATTGGCGGTTTCTGGGGCCAACGTCCTGACTTTC. Residues: CASSHRLAVSGANVLTF. Drawing the rest from reference TRBV14 and TRBJ2-6, the complete variable domain is EAGVTQFPSHSVIEKGQTVTLRCDPISGHDNLYWYRRVMGKEIKFLLHFVKESKQDESGMPNNRFLAERTGGTYSTLKVQPAELEDSGVYFCASSHRLAVSGANVLTFGAGSRLTVL.

This clonotype has only a few counts. The gene calls are TRBV10-3 and TRBJ1-1, with a possible D match to TRBD1 (6 bases). CDR3 length equals 16 residues. Trimming removed 2 bases at V and 1 base at J, with 14 bases between. CDR1 ENHRY and CDR2 SYGVKD come from the germline V gene. For the CDR3, the DNA is TGTGCCATCAGTGAGGTGCCGGGGGCCCAGAACACTGAAGCTTTCTTT. Protein sequence: CAISEVPGAQNTEAFF.